These 15 T cell receptor beta chains were all obtained from the same sample, sequenced in a study of cytomegalovirus exposure and HLA in healthy donors. In the PCR, 60 Vbeta and 13 Jbeta primers were used. Profiling relied on immunoSEQ multiplex PCR, and the TCRdb table lists in-frame clones only, not all of them. The repertoire holds roughly 200,000 clones, 70% seen once, with about 3% in the top ten. Sequenced: PBMCs. Source of these receptors: a man aged 35 to 55 in good health and CMV-seropositive.

The chain carries TRBV25-1 and TRBJ2-5; tentatively, D is TRBD1 (7 bases). V lost 3 bases, J lost 4 bases, and 15 bases lay in between. The germline gives CDR1 MGHDK, CDR2 SYGVNS. This CDR3 has 15 residues. The CDR3 sequence is CASSEEGAVGETQYF. As DNA, the CDR3 is TGTGCCAGCAGTGAGGAGGGGGCAGTGGGAGAGACCCAGTACTTC.

This rearrangement joins TRBV19 to TRBJ1-5; TRBD1 aligns across 8 bases. The CDR3 sequence is 17 residues long. The junction had 13 bases not matched to a gene; V was cut back by 3 bases and J by 6 bases. Germline loops: CDR1 LNHDA, CDR2 SQIVND (reference sequence). The CDR3: CASSILYSRGRGQPQHF. The CDR3 region has the DNA TGTGCCAGTAGTATCCTTTATAGCAGGGGGCGCGGTCAGCCCCAGCATTTT.

The chain recombines TRBV6-5 with TRBJ2-2; 8 bases agree with TRBD1. Trimming at V came to 7 bases and at J to 8 bases, leaving 12 bases not matched to a gene. Germline V gene data show CDR1 as MNHEY and CDR2 as SVGAGI. This CDR3 contains 15 residues. CDR3 residues: CASNPLTGGWGELFF. The CDR3 DNA reads as TGTGCCAGCAACCCCCTTACAGGGGGATGGGGGGAGCTGTTTTTT.

This rearrangement joins TRBV9 to TRBJ2-7, with TRBD1 identical over 7 bases. The germline CDR1 and CDR2 sequences are SGDLS and YYNGEE. Trimming took 4 bases from V and 6 from J; bases not matched to a gene: 19. The CDR3 spans 17 residues. CDR3 residues: CASSPRDSRPNLAEQYF. DNA for the CDR3: TGTGCCAGCAGCCCTCGGGACAGTAGACCTAATCTCGCCGAGCAGTACTTC.

This clone turned up a few times. The rearrangement links TRBV12-1 to TRBJ1-4. TRBV12-1 is recorded as a pseudogene. The CDR3 spans 16 residues. CDR3 DNA sequence: TGTGCCAGCAGCCCCCATCGGGGTAAAAGGTGTCGAAAACTGTTTTTT. Its translation is CASSPHRGKRCRKLFF.

The chain is built from TRBV5-3 and TRBJ1-6, with 7 nucleotides matching TRBD1. TRBV5-3 is an ORF, with its function uncertain. The V and J ends lost 0 bases and 0 bases, in that order; junction bases with no gene match: 6. The CDR3 has 18 amino acids. CDR3 in DNA: TGTGCCAGAAGCTTGGAAGGGGACAGCCGCTCCTATAATTCACCCCTCCACTTT. It specifies CARSLEGDSRSYNSPLHF.

This clone has only one observation. V usage is TRBV10-3 and J usage is TRBJ2-3, with D tentatively TRBD2 (5 bases). Trimming removed 8 bases from V and 2 bases from J, with 8 bases in between. This CDR3 comprises 12 residues. CDR1 is ENHRY, CDR2 SYGVKD, per germline. CDR3: CAIGGFTDTQYF. In DNA, the CDR3 is TGTGCCATCGGAGGCTTCACAGATACGCAGTATTTT.

The chain couples TRBV11-2 to TRBJ1-1; 7 nucleotides agree with TRBD1. CDR3 length equals 13 residues. CDR1 is SGHAT, CDR2 FQNNGV, per germline. V lost 6 bases to trimming and J lost 6 bases; unmatched junction nucleotides: 7. The CDR3 bases are TGTGCCAGCAGGTATCCTGACAGGGCTGAAGCTTTCTTT. Amino acids: CASRYPDRAEAFF.

V and J are TRBV6-1 and TRBJ2-1, with D unclear. This CDR3 contains 8 residues. The germline V and J ends were trimmed by 6 bases and 12 bases, with 3 bases remaining between them. Germline V gives CDR1 MNHNS, CDR2 SASEGT. Here the CDR3 reads CASSGQFF. The CDR3 region has the DNA TGTGCCAGCAGCGGGCAGTTCTTC.

The chain is built from TRBV5-4 and TRBJ2-7; 9 bases map to TRBD2. Germline V gene sequence: CDR1 SGHNT, CDR2 YYREEE (reference sequence). The J segment lost 2 bases and the V segment lost 4 bases, leaving 10 bases of the junction unmatched. The CDR3 is 16 residues long. The CDR3 nucleotides read TGTGCCAGCAGCCGTCTCGGCGCGGGGGGGGCCTACGAGCAGTACTTC. It specifies CASSRLGAGGAYEQYF.

The V call is TRBV7-2, the J call TRBJ1-2, with D uncertain. V gave up 0 bases and J gave up 4 bases, with 9 bases separating them. CDR3 length equals 14 residues. Germline CDR1 reads SGHTA; CDR2 reads FQGNSA. The CDR3 DNA follows: TGTGCCAGCAGCTTAGCGGTGGCTGGCTATGGCTACACCTTC. As protein: CASSLAVAGYGYTF.

The chain joins TRBV19 to TRBJ1-4; D might be TRBD1 (6 bases). Germline values: CDR1 LNHDA, CDR2 SQIVND (reference sequence). The CDR3 extends over 14 amino acids. Between the trimmed V and J ends, which lost 7 bases and 7 bases, there was a span of 16 bases. The CDR3, as DNA: TGTGCCAGTACCCCTACAGGGAATGGTGAAAAACTGTTTTTT. This translates into CASTPTGNGEKLFF.

The CDR3 sequence is CASTGAGGRNNEQFF. CDR3 coding DNA: TGTGCCAGCACGGGAGCGGGGGGGCGGAACAATGAGCAGTTCTTC. The genes are TRBV6-5 and TRBJ2-1, with 10 bases identical to TRBD2. Germline CDR1 reads MNHEY; CDR2 reads SVGAGI. J gave up 5 bases and V 7 bases, and 8 bases lay outside the gene matches. The CDR3 runs to 15 residues.

On this clone itself: Other DNA sequences in the sample encode the same CDR3. The chain carries TRBV6-6 and TRBJ1-1; weak D call: TRBD1 (5 bases). Germline V CDR1 and CDR2: MNHNY, SVGAGI (reference sequence). The V end lost 2 bases, the J end lost 3 bases, and 10 bases lay between the germline ends. CDR3 length equals 14 residues. The CDR3 nucleotides read TGTGCCAGCAGTTACAGGGGCGGGGACACTGAAGCTTTCTTT. It translates to CASSYRGGDTEAFF.

This clone came up a few times. The rearrangement links TRBV7-2 to TRBJ2-2; 8 bases are shared with TRBD2. J was trimmed by 7 bases and V by 2 bases; bases with no gene match: 6. The CDR3 loop spans 15 amino acids. Germline CDR1 reads SGHTA; CDR2 reads FQGNSA. This CDR3 reads CASSLSRGGHGELFF. CDR3 coding DNA: TGTGCCAGCAGCTTAAGTCGCGGGGGGCACGGGGAGCTGTTTTTT.